These T cell receptor beta chains were read from a single sample in a study of post-analysis software for immune sequencing data. TCRdb processed the PCR reads anew with MiXCR; each CDR3 protein has one entry. Of around 200,000 distinct CDR3 sequences listed, roughly 28% are singletons. The sample consisted of blood. These receptors all come from a girl between 2 and 17 years old with multiple sclerosis. CDR3s include the opening cysteine and the closing phenylalanine or tryptophan. D genes are given only for firm matches. Not every row has a clone size; where given, it reads once, few, many or a size class.

J gene	V gene	clone size	D gene	CDR3 DNA	CDR3 protein
TRBJ1-1	TRBV15	few	TRBD1	TGTGCCACCAGCAGTGAGGGGGCGGGGGAAGCTTTCTTT	CATSSEGAGEAFF
TRBJ2-1	TRBV20-1	.	.	TGCAGTGCTAGAGATGATTTAGGCAGGGGAGGTGGCCCTGAGCAGTTCTTC	CSARDDLGRGGGPEQFF
TRBJ2-3	TRBV6-2/TRBV6-3	many	TRBD2	TGTGCCAGCAGTTCCCGGGACTACCGCACAGATACGCAGTATTTT	CASSSRDYRTDTQYF
TRBJ2-3	TRBV20-1	few	TRBD2	TGCAGTGCTCCCTGGGGGCGGGAGGCCCCAGATACGCAGTATTTT	CSAPWGREAPDTQYF
TRBJ2-7	TRBV4-1	many	.	TGCGCCAGCAGCCCAGGCCCAGGGACTTCAACCTACGAGCAGTACTTC	CASSPGPGTSTYEQYF
TRBJ1-2	TRBV2	once	TRBD1	TGTCCCTCGCGCCGGGACAGGGGGCGGTCCCTTTATGGCTACACCTTC	CPSRRDRGRSLYGYTF
TRBJ2-1	TRBV14	.	.	TGTGCCAGCAGCCAAGGTTGGAGGGGGCGCGGGTACAATGAGCAGTTCTTC	CASSQGWRGRGYNEQFF
TRBJ2-1	TRBV7-3	.	.	TGTGCCAGCAGCTTAATGCAAGGGACCGGGCGGGTTGAGCAGTTCTTC	CASSLMQGTGRVEQFF
TRBJ1-2	TRBV10-3	many	TRBD1	TGTGCCATCAGTGAGGTTCCCGGGACAGGGGTAGATGGCTACACCTTC	CAISEVPGTGVDGYTF
TRBJ2-3	TRBV29-1	many	TRBD2	TGCAGCGTCGGGACTAGCGGGGGGACAGATACGCAGTATTTT	CSVGTSGGTDTQYF
TRBJ2-7	TRBV2	few	TRBD1	TGTGCCAGCGCGGACAGGGATTACCCCTACGAGCAGTACTTC	CASADRDYPYEQYF
TRBJ2-1	TRBV5-1	few	TRBD2	TGCGCCACCCGGGGGACTAGCGGGACAAATGAGCAGTTCTTC	CATRGTSGTNEQFF
TRBJ2-7	TRBV5-1	many	.	TGCGCCAGCAGTTCGTCCCCTTCGGCCCTCTCCTACGAGCAGTACTTC	CASSSSPSALSYEQYF
TRBJ2-4	TRBV29-1	.	.	TGCAGCGTCCTCGGGCCGGCTTTAAACATTCAGTACTTC	CSVLGPALNIQYF
TRBJ1-2	TRBV6-5	many	.	TGTGCCAGCAGTCGCCTGACTTCGGGTAGCAACTATGGCTACACCTTC	CASSRLTSGSNYGYTF
TRBJ1-4	TRBV6-6	.	.	TGTGCCAGCAACAGGGCTGTAAATGAAGAACTGTTTTTT	CASNRAVNEELFF
TRBJ2-7	TRBV6-1	.	.	TGTGCCAGCAGCCCGGGGAAGTCGCAAGGGACTCAGTACTTC	CASSPGKSQGTQYF
TRBJ1-2	TRBV7-9	many	.	TGTGCCAGCAGCTTAGCGGGGGTTGGCTATGGCTACACCTTC	CASSLAGVGYGYTF
TRBJ1-2	TRBV29-1	.	.	TGCAGCGTTGAAGCCGGCAGGGGAGGCTATGACTACACCTTC	CSVEAGRGGYDYTF
TRBJ1-5	TRBV5-6	.	.	TGTGCCAGCAACTTAGGCAATCAGCCCCAGCATTTT	CASNLGNQPQHF
TRBJ1-6	TRBV6-2/TRBV6-3	few	.	TGTGCCAGCGCGATCGAGGGGGGTTCACCCCTCCACTTT	CASAIEGGSPLHF
TRBJ2-6	TRBV2	.	.	TGTGCCAGCACAGGCTCTGGGGCCAACGTCCTGACTTTC	CASTGSGANVLTF
TRBJ2-7	TRBV6-6	.	.	TGTGCCAGCAGTCCTGTAGTGAGCTCCTACGAGCAGTACTTC	CASSPVVSSYEQYF
TRBJ2-7	TRBV27	.	TRBD2	TGTGCCAGCCGAACTTGGGGGACTAGCGGGTACGGGGGCCACGAGCAGTACTTC	CASRTWGTSGYGGHEQYF
TRBJ2-2	TRBV7-3	.	.	TGTGCCAGCAGCTTAAGCATAAACACCGGGGAGCTGTTTTTT	CASSLSINTGELFF
TRBJ2-1	TRBV29-1	.	.	TGCGGCGGCAACCGGGGGGCAGGGGTTTACAATGAGCGGTTCTTC	CGGNRGAGVYNERFF
TRBJ2-1	TRBV6-1	many	TRBD1	TGTGCCAGCAGTGACCAGGGACAGGTCAATGAGCAGTTCTTC	CASSDQGQVNEQFF
TRBJ2-3	TRBV10-2	many	.	TGCGCCAGCATCGAGGGGAGTACGCAGTATTTT	CASIEGSTQYF
TRBJ2-5	TRBV4-1	.	.	TGCACCAGCAGCCTCAGAGCCTCACCCCAAGAGACCCAGTACTTC	CTSSLRASPQETQYF
TRBJ2-6	TRBV27	many	.	TGTGCCAGCCGAGAATCTGGGGCCAACGTCCTGACTTTC	CASRESGANVLTF
TRBJ2-3	TRBV11-2	many	TRBD2	TGTGCCAGCAGTTTAGCGGGAGGGAGCACAGATACGCAGTATTTT	CASSLAGGSTDTQYF
TRBJ2-1	TRBV3-1	many	TRBD2	TGTGCCAGCAGCACACGGACTAGCGGGGGGCAGAGCTCCTACAATGAGCAGTTCTTC	CASSTRTSGGQSSYNEQFF
TRBJ1-2	TRBV27	.	.	TGTGTCAGCAGTTTATTCCGGGGGGCGGGGTACACCTTC	CVSSLFRGAGYTF
TRBJ1-5	TRBV28	.	TRBD1	TGTGCCAGCAGTCAACGGACAGGTTTGCCCCAGCATTTT	CASSQRTGLPQHF
TRBJ2-3	TRBV7-2	.	TRBD2	TGTGCCAGCAGCTTAGAGGCTAGCGGGAGAGCAGATACGCAGTATTTT	CASSLEASGRADTQYF
TRBJ2-3	TRBV5-1	many	TRBD2	TGCGCCAGCAGCCACCGGACTAGCGGGAGTGGCACAGATACGCAGTATTTT	CASSHRTSGSGTDTQYF
TRBJ1-5	TRBV20-1	few	.	TGCAGTGCTAGAGGGGCAGGGGCTTATAGCAATCAGCCCCAGCATTTT	CSARGAGAYSNQPQHF
TRBJ1-2	TRBV5-1	.	.	TGCGCCAGCAGCCATACTACGGGGCGCAACTATGGCTACACCTTC	CASSHTTGRNYGYTF
TRBJ1-1	TRBV4-1	few	.	TGCGCCAGCAGCCAAGTTGTTCCGAACACTGAAGCTTTCTTT	CASSQVVPNTEAFF
TRBJ2-5	TRBV18	.	.	TGTGCCAGCTCGTTGGAAACAGGGAGTGCAGAGACCCAGTACTTC	CASSLETGSAETQYF
TRBJ1-6	TRBV7-9	.	.	TGTGCCAGCAGCGCGGACTGGGATTCACCCCTCCACTTT	CASSADWDSPLHF
TRBJ1-2	TRBV14	.	TRBD1	TGTGCCAGCAGCCCTACAGGGGGCCGGACCTATGGCTACACCTTC	CASSPTGGRTYGYTF
TRBJ1-1	TRBV7-8	few	TRBD1	TGTGCCAGCAGCCCTCGGACAGGGACGGGGGCTGAAGCTTTCTTT	CASSPRTGTGAEAFF